What follows is one T cell receptor beta chain and its context. Its antigen is still unknown. Assay used: immunoSEQ multiplex PCR; TCRdb lists only in-frame clones, some missing. The profile covers about 200,000 clones, with roughly 81% appearing a single time and around 1.2% taken by the ten largest. This entry comes from a study of cytomegalovirus exposure and HLA in healthy donors. Study results and limitations: According to a subsequent analysis, TCR clusters from the first cohort were inclined to appear together in the 120 or so validation repertoires. Most TCR sequences showed up rarely, but some public TCRs showed up in many donors.

The 120-subject validation cohort, separate from the approximately 660-subject first cohort, included the donors. Per the germline V gene, CDR1 is LNHDA and CDR2 is SQIVND (reference sequence). This CDR3 is 17 amino acids long. V dropped 4 bases and J dropped 1; count of bases not matched to a gene: 11. The sequencing sample was made of PBMCs. J is TRBJ2-7 and V is TRBV19; 9 positions agree with TRBD2. The clonotype comes from a woman aged 25 to 39 in good health and CMV-seronegative. The CDR3 coding sequence is TGTGCCAGTAGTAGGTCGAGTTTCGCGGGAGGGTCCTACGAGCAGTACTTC. This sequence encodes CASSRSSFAGGSYEQYF.